Each of the 30 T cell receptor beta chains below was sequenced from the same sample in a study of a mutant IDH1 vaccine in newly diagnosed glioma. Time point here: week 5, during vaccination. The content of each vaccine dose was 300 ug of mutant IDH1 20-mer peptide, and topical imiquimod accompanied it. Data came from immunoSEQ multiplex PCR; TCRdb stores just in-frame clones and leaves some out. Of around 40,000 clones listed, roughly 85% are singletons. The antigens these receptors bind are not known. This specimen was PBMCs, taken from a glioma patient whose treatment included an IDH1 peptide vaccine. The source of these receptors is a man aged 40-49 years with glioma.

This CDR3 reads CASKVGSSTDTQYF. The CDR3 coding sequence is TGTGCCAGTAAGGTGGGATCTAGCACAGATACGCAGTATTTT. The rearrangement joins TRBV19 to TRBJ2-3; D gene unclear. Germline V gene data show CDR1 as LNHDA and CDR2 as SQIVND (reference sequence). Trimming took off 7 bases at V and 0 bases at J, with 11 bases between the two ends. The CDR3 totals 14 residues.

With respect to this clone: The same CDR3 arises from other DNA sequences in this sample as well. DNA of the CDR3: TGTGCCAGCAGTGTTCAGGGGAACACTGAAGCTTTCTTT. Amino acid sequence: CASSVQGNTEAFF. The J gene is TRBJ1-1, the V gene TRBV7-3; D is perhaps TRBD1 (5 bases). The germline CDR1 and CDR2 sequences are SGHTA and FQGTGA. Trimming pared 6 bases from V and 1 base from J, leaving 9 bases between. The CDR3 is 13 residues long.

The chain couples TRBV7-2 to TRBJ2-3; 10 bases line up with TRBD2. From germline, CDR1 is SGHTA and CDR2 FQGNSA. J was trimmed by 7 bases and V by 1 base; bases with no gene match: 8. The CDR3 has 16 residues. The CDR3 protein is CASSLEGLLAGYTQYF. The CDR3 region has the DNA TGTGCCAGCAGCTTAGAGGGGTTACTAGCGGGATATACGCAGTATTTT.

The J gene is TRBJ1-4, the V gene TRBV19; TRBD1 is a possible D gene (5 bases). This CDR3 spans 13 amino acids. V lost 4 bases and J 7 bases, leaving 10 bases between the germline ends. Per the germline V gene, CDR1 is LNHDA and CDR2 is SQIVND (reference sequence). For the CDR3, the DNA is TGTGCCAGTAGTACCCAGGGAGGTGAAAAACTGTTTTTT. Translating it yields CASSTQGGEKLFF.

CDR3 nucleotides: TGTGCCAGCAGTCTGCTAGGACAGGAGGACACTGAAGCTTTCTTT. It is translated as CASSLLGQEDTEAFF. The chain employs TRBV28 and TRBJ1-1; 7 nucleotides match TRBD1. The germline CDR1 and CDR2 sequences are MDHEN and SYDVKM. J was trimmed by 3 bases and V by 5 bases; bases with no gene match: 9. The CDR3 length is 15 residues.

The J gene is TRBJ2-3, the V gene TRBV7-8; 7 bases line up with TRBD1. CDR1 and CDR2 (germline): SGHVS, FQNEAQ. The CDR3 is 15 amino acids. The V segment lost 5 bases and the J segment 3 bases; nucleotides outside the gene matches: 8. For the CDR3, the DNA is TGTGCCAGCAGCGAAATGGACAGGTGGACAGATACGCAGTATTTT. As protein: CASSEMDRWTDTQYF.

The rearrangement joins TRBV5-1 to TRBJ2-7; 7 bases line up with TRBD2. The germline V gene has CDR1 SGHRS and CDR2 YFSETQ. The CDR3 has 16 residues. The trim removed 4 bases at V and 0 bases at J, leaving 10 bases unmatched. CDR3 protein: CASSSFAGDSSYEQYF. The CDR3 bases are TGCGCCAGCAGCAGTTTCGCGGGGGATAGCTCCTACGAGCAGTACTTC. Filled out from reference TRBV5-1 and TRBJ2-7, the complete variable domain reads KAGVTQTPRYLIKTRGQQVTLSCSPISGHRSVSWYQQTPGQGLQFLFEYFSETQRNKGNFPGRFSGRQFSNSRSEMNVSTLELGDSALYLCASSSFAGDSSYEQYFGPGTRLTVT.

This chain connects TRBV7-6 to TRBJ1-5, with D possibly being TRBD1 (5 bases). Germline lookup yields CDR1 SGHVS and CDR2 FNYEAQ. This CDR3 region has 13 residues. Between the trimmed V and J ends, which lost 6 bases and 6 bases, there was a span of 12 bases. The CDR3 spells CASSPGDAQPQHF. The CDR3, as DNA: TGTGCCAGCAGTCCGGGGGACGCTCAGCCCCAGCATTTT. Combining the CDR3 with reference TRBV7-6 and TRBJ1-5 gives the whole variable domain GAGVSQSPRYKVTKRGQDVALRCDPISGHVSLYWYRQALGQGPEFLTYFNYEAQQDKSGLPNDRFSAERPEGSISTLTIQRTEQRDSAMYRCASSPGDAQPQHFGDGTRLSIL.

The chain has TRBV27 and TRBJ2-1, with 12 positions matching TRBD2. CDR3 size: 13 residues. The V and J ends lost 6 bases and 9 bases, in that order; junction bases with no gene match: 3. The germline CDR1 and CDR2 sequences are MNHEY and SMNVEV (reference sequence). The CDR3: CASRTSGSPEQFF. The DNA for the CDR3 is TGTGCCAGCAGGACTAGCGGGAGTCCTGAGCAGTTCTTC.

The chain carries TRBV19 and TRBJ2-7, with a possible D match to TRBD1 (5 bases). The CDR3 covers 15 residues. The V end lost 2 bases, the J end lost 4 bases, and 15 bases lay between the germline ends. Germline V lookup: CDR1 LNHDA, CDR2 SQIVND (reference sequence). CDR3 nucleotide sequence: TGTGCCAGTAGTATAATAGCAGGGAAGGGTTACGAGCAGTACTTC. Amino acids: CASSIIAGKGYEQYF. Full variable domain (rest looked up from reference TRBV19 and TRBJ2-7): DGGITQSPKYLFRKEGQNVTLSCEQNLNHDAMYWYRQDPGQGLRLIYYSQIVNDFQKGDIAEGYSVSREKKESFPLTVTSAQKNPTAFYLCASSIIAGKGYEQYFGPGTRLTVT.

The J gene is TRBJ2-3, the V gene TRBV4-1; tentative D call: TRBD2 (5 bases). V was shortened by 1 base and J by 1 base, with 9 bases between the two germline ends. CDR3 length: 15 amino acids. Per the germline V gene, CDR1 is MGHRA and CDR2 is YSYEKL. As DNA, the CDR3 is TGCGCCAGCAGCCAAGGACTACCCCGCACAGATACGCAGTATTTT. Residues: CASSQGLPRTDTQYF.

V gene TRBV14 combines with J gene TRBJ1-1; D unclear. The germline V and J ends were trimmed by 0 bases and 4 bases, with 6 bases remaining between them. Germline values: CDR1 SGHDN, CDR2 FVKESK. This CDR3 region has 13 residues. The CDR3 region is CASSQDLSTEAFF. In nucleotides, the CDR3 is TGTGCCAGCAGCCAAGATCTCAGCACTGAAGCTTTCTTT.

The rearrangement uses TRBV5-1 and TRBJ2-7; no definite D call. Between the trimmed V and J ends, which lost 5 bases and 3 bases, there was a span of 9 bases. This CDR3 spans 12 amino acids. Per the germline V gene, CDR1 is SGHRS and CDR2 is YFSETQ. The CDR3 DNA reads as TGCGCCAGCAGTGCTCGGGTCTACGAGCAGTACTTC. This gives the protein CASSARVYEQYF.

The genes are TRBV19 and TRBJ2-5; 7 bases map to TRBD2. V lost 3 bases and J lost 1; bases outside the gene matches: 8. CDR1 is LNHDA and CDR2 is SQIVND in the germline V gene (reference sequence). The CDR3 spans 16 residues. The CDR3, as DNA: TGTGCCAGTAGTATGGGGGGGACGTCCGGCCAAGAGACCCAGTACTTC. Its protein product is CASSMGGTSGQETQYF.

This chain uses TRBV6-1 with TRBJ2-7, with TRBD1 matching over 7 bases. V was pared by 8 bases and J by 6 bases, with 10 bases of the junction left unmatched. Germline V CDR1 and CDR2: MNHNS, SASEGT. The CDR3 runs to 13 residues. The CDR3 sequence: CASRDSGQGEQYF. As DNA, the CDR3 is TGTGCCAGCCGGGACAGCGGCCAGGGCGAGCAGTACTTC.

The gene calls are TRBV5-4 and TRBJ1-4; tentative D call: TRBD1 (5 bases). This CDR3 region has 18 residues. CDR1 SGHNT and CDR2 YYREEE come from the germline V gene (reference sequence). V shed 4 bases and J shed 0 bases, with 19 bases lying between them. Here the CDR3 reads CASSGGDAGHATNEKLFF. In nucleotides, the CDR3 is TGTGCCAGCAGCGGGGGGGACGCAGGACATGCAACTAATGAAAAACTGTTTTTT.

The chain links TRBV4-1 to TRBJ2-3; TRBD2 aligns across 7 bases. CDR3 length: 18 residues. Germline values: CDR1 MGHRA, CDR2 YSYEKL. After removal of 1 base from V and 5 bases from J, the junction contained 15 bases not matched to a gene. The CDR3 DNA sequence: TGCGCCAGCAGCCAAGTCGGGTTTCGCGGGAGCGGTCAAGATACGCAGTATTTT. It translates to CASSQVGFRGSGQDTQYF.

The chain links TRBV10-3 to TRBJ2-7; TRBD2 aligns across 8 bases. Germline CDR1 ENHRY, CDR2 SYGVKD. The CDR3 length is 15 residues. V lost 3 bases and J lost 4; bases outside the gene matches: 8. The CDR3 region has the DNA TGTGCCATCAGTGACTCCAGGACTAGCTCTTACGAGCAGTACTTC. It encodes CAISDSRTSSYEQYF.

The gene calls are TRBV9 and TRBJ2-3, with a weak D call TRBD1 (11 bases). The CDR3 has 22 amino acids. CDR1 is SGDLS, CDR2 YYNGEE, per germline. V lost 0 bases and J lost 5, with 34 bases in between. CDR3 region: CASSVVGVGTGGLAGAGDTQYF. DNA for the CDR3: TGTGCCAGCAGCGTAGTAGGGGTCGGGACAGGGGGGCTAGCGGGAGCTGGAGATACGCAGTATTTT.

This clone showed up just a few times. The chain employs TRBV5-6 and TRBJ1-2; 7 nucleotides match TRBD1. V was clipped by 9 bases and J by 8 bases; unmatched bases: 10. CDR1 and CDR2 (germline): SGHDT, YYEEEE. The CDR3 consists of 12 residues. The CDR3 DNA reads as TGTGCCACCAACGACAGGGCTCAAGGCTACACCTTC. Its protein is CATNDRAQGYTF.

The chain carries TRBV6-1 and TRBJ1-2; D ambiguous. This CDR3 spans 12 amino acids. Between the trimmed V and J ends, which lost 2 bases and 4 bases, there was a span of 5 bases. CDR1 is MNHNS and CDR2 is SASEGT in the germline V gene. As DNA, the CDR3 is TGTGCCAGCAGTGAACTAGGCTATGGCTACACCTTC. As protein: CASSELGYGYTF.

This clone was seen just once. V and J are TRBV29-1 and TRBJ2-7; the D gene is possibly TRBD2 (5 bases). Germline lookup yields CDR1 SQVTM and CDR2 ANQGSEA. V was shortened by 6 bases and J by 0 bases, with 15 bases between the two germline ends. The CDR3 loop spans 14 amino acids. The CDR3 reads CSVGGLGSSYEQYF. The CDR3 coding sequence is TGCAGCGTCGGAGGACTCGGTAGCTCCTACGAGCAGTACTTC.

The V call is TRBV19, the J call TRBJ1-2, with D possibly TRBD1 on 5 matching bases. The CDR3 runs 13 residues. The V gene lost 6 bases and the J gene lost 2 bases, with 10 bases spanning the gap. Germline values: CDR1 LNHDA, CDR2 SQIVND (reference sequence). The CDR3 DNA is TGTGCCAGTAGCCCCGACAGAAACTATGGCTACACCTTC. Protein sequence: CASSPDRNYGYTF.

The chain carries TRBV27 and TRBJ2-7; D may be TRBD1 (6 bases). CDR3 length equals 15 residues. Trimming shortened V by 5 bases and J by 2 bases, and 16 bases separated the two germline ends. The germline CDR1 and CDR2 sequences are MNHEY and SMNVEV (reference sequence). In nucleotides, the CDR3 is TGTGCCAGCAGTCCCGGACAGCCTAAAGCCTACGAGCAGTACTTC. Translated: CASSPGQPKAYEQYF.

The chain links TRBV18 to TRBJ1-3; D is ambiguous. Germline V gene sequence: CDR1 KGHSH, CDR2 LQKENI. The CDR3 totals 14 residues. V lost 2 bases and J 0 bases, leaving 5 bases between the germline ends. The CDR3 reads CASSPASSGNTIYF. The CDR3 bases are TGTGCCAGCTCACCAGCTAGCTCTGGAAACACCATATATTTT.

There are a few counts of this clone. The rearrangement joins TRBV2 to TRBJ2-1; D may be TRBD1 (6 bases). Germline CDR1 reads SNHLY; CDR2 reads FYNNEI. This CDR3 is built from 15 residues. The V end lost 7 bases, the J end lost 4 bases, and 17 bases lay between the germline ends. The CDR3 nucleotides read TGTGCCAGCAATACAGGGTCTTTGGCTTACAATGAGCAGTTCTTC. Amino acids: CASNTGSLAYNEQFF.

V is TRBV4-3 and J is TRBJ2-3, with 13 bases fitting TRBD2. CDR3 length equals 21 residues. In germline, CDR1 is LGHNA, CDR2 YSLEER. Trimming at V came to 0 bases and at J to 2 bases, leaving 14 bases not matched to a gene. Here the CDR3 DNA reads TGCGCCAGCAGCCAAGAGCTTGGGACTAGCGGGATGGCGTGGAACACAGATACGCAGTATTTT. This codes for CASSQELGTSGMAWNTDTQYF.

The chain employs TRBV6-5 and TRBJ1-1, with 7 bases identical to TRBD1. The CDR3 is 13 amino acids. The V gene end was trimmed by 7 bases and the J gene end by 0 bases; junction bases not matched to a gene: 2. CDR1 and CDR2 from the germline V gene are MNHEY and SVGAGI. CDR3 sequence: CASKGTVNTEAFF. The CDR3 coding sequence is TGTGCCAGCAAAGGGACAGTGAACACTGAAGCTTTCTTT.

This clone has only one observation. The CDR3 sequence: CASRVRGLVSGNTIYF. CDR3 coding DNA: TGTGCCAGCAGGGTCAGGGGGCTCGTCTCTGGAAACACCATATATTTT. The J gene is TRBJ1-3, the V gene TRBV28, with 8 bases fitting TRBD1. CDR3 length equals 16 residues. With V trimmed by 6 bases and J by 0 bases, 7 bases remained unmatched. In germline, CDR1 is MDHEN, CDR2 SYDVKM.

The V and J genes are TRBV7-2 and TRBJ2-1; the D gene could be TRBD1 or TRBD2 (5 bases each). The CDR3 sequence is 15 residues long. Deletions cut 5 bases from V and 6 bases from J, with 17 bases between. Germline V gives CDR1 SGHTA, CDR2 FQGNSA. The DNA of the CDR3 is TGTGCCAGCAGCGAAAGGGGACCTATGTTCAATGAGCAGTTCTTC. Translation gives CASSERGPMFNEQFF.